Here is one T cell receptor (beta chain) with its context. Relative to the germline gene, one junction end is altered; a read error may explain this. Germline assignment: CDR1 SGDLS and CDR2 YYNGEE. CDR3 length: 18 amino acids. A second PCR, run for about 7 to 11 cycles, used a sample-barcoded 5' primer plus a J-beta primer mix. TCRdb re-called the 5' RACE reads through MiXCR, storing one row per CDR3 protein. The repertoire holds 1,800,000 or so distinct CDR3 sequences, with 39% as singletons. The entry originates in a study of blood T cells in healthy people across ages. Study background: Capture via template switching afforded approximately one barcoded beta molecule per two T cells.

PBMCs were isolated at a quantity of at least 7 million per sample. Each sample provided at least 5.5 micrograms of extracted total RNA. This clonotype originated in a human donor in good health. Sequencing was performed on blood. The V and J genes are TRBV9 and TRBJ2-6; tentatively, D is TRBD2 (6 bases). The CDR3: CASSAWGTRGSEANVLTF. The CDR3 region has the DNA TGTGCCAGCAGCGCCTGGGGGACCCGGGGGTCTGAGGCCAACGTCCTGACTTTC.